Each of the 3 T cell receptor beta chains below was sequenced from the same sample in a study of blood T cell repertoires in COVID-19. Sequenced by immunoSEQ multiplex PCR; TCRdb stores in-frame clones only, minus some. Here the sample spans about 250,000 clones, roughly 88% being singletons. Sequences were obtained from peripheral blood. These receptors all come from a woman younger than 45 with COVID-19, enrolled during active disease.

The chain employs TRBV19 and TRBJ2-3; perhaps TRBD1 as D (6 bases). The length of the CDR3 is 16 residues. V lost 6 bases, J lost 0 bases, and 16 bases lay in between. The V gene's germline CDR1 is LNHDA and CDR2 SQIVND (reference sequence). CDR3 protein: CASRTLSGESTDTQYF. CDR3 nucleotide sequence: TGTGCCAGTAGAACCCTCTCAGGGGAAAGCACAGATACGCAGTATTTT.

Written as DNA, the CDR3 is TGTGCCAGCACCGGGTCCACCTATGGCTACACCTTC. Translated, it gives CASTGSTYGYTF. The chain recombines TRBV10-3 with TRBJ1-2; the D is unclear. The ends were cut back, 10 bases at V and 4 bases at J, with 13 bases in the middle. CDR1 is ENHRY and CDR2 is SYGVKD in the germline V gene. The CDR3 sequence is 12 residues long.

This clone was counted between two and nine times. The chain combines TRBV5-6 with TRBJ2-7; 10 nucleotides line up with TRBD2. The CDR3 loop spans 14 amino acids. After removal of 4 bases from V and 4 bases from J, the junction contained 5 bases not matched to a gene. Germline loops: CDR1 SGHDT, CDR2 YYEEEE. The CDR3: CASSQAGGWYEQYV. As DNA, the CDR3 is TGTGCCAGCAGCCAAGCGGGAGGGTGGTACGAGCAGTACGTC.